These 9 T cell receptor beta chains originate from one sample sequenced in a study of cytomegalovirus exposure and HLA in healthy donors (dated by TCRdb to about 2017). Library creation used the immunoSEQ multiplex PCR assay. This is the immuneACCESS table as TCRdb keeps it, with only in-frame sequences that have V and J called. A part of the clones is gone; compared with another copy, unresolved V genes explain less than half, and the rest is unexplained. The sample table lists about 160,000 clones, 70% to 90% of them with a count of one. Under 3% of the sample goes to the ten largest clones. Material for sequencing was PBMCs. These receptors all stem from a young man in good health and CMV-seronegative.

This clone was recorded only once. The V and J genes are TRBV25-1 and TRBJ1-5; 7 positions agree with TRBD1. V gave up 4 bases and J gave up 6 bases; unmatched junction bases: 6. The CDR3 is 14 amino acids. Looked up from germline, CDR1 is MGHDK and CDR2 is SYGVNS. Here the CDR3 DNA reads TGTGCCAGCAGTGGACAGGGACCGCTTCAGCCCCAGCATTTT. Its protein product is CASSGQGPLQPQHF.

V gene TRBV28 combines with J gene TRBJ1-4; 7 bases match TRBD1. With 5 bases clipped from V and 7 bases from J, the junction kept 4 bases outside the gene matches. CDR1 MDHEN and CDR2 SYDVKM come from the germline V gene. This CDR3 comprises 13 residues. CDR3 protein: CASSPGTAEKLFF. As DNA, the CDR3 is TGTGCCAGCAGTCCCGGGACAGCTGAAAAACTGTTTTTT.

V and J are TRBV4-2 and TRBJ1-2, with a possible D match to TRBD1 (6 bases). Germline assignment: CDR1 LGHNA and CDR2 YNFKEQ. This CDR3 is built from 15 residues. Trimming shortened V by 3 bases and J by 0 bases, and 11 bases separated the two germline ends. The CDR3 spells CASSHGQQTNYGYTF. The DNA for the CDR3 is TGTGCCAGCAGCCACGGACAGCAAACTAACTATGGCTACACCTTC.

The chain couples TRBV25-1 to TRBJ2-7, with no clear D. The V end lost 5 bases, the J end lost 3 bases, and 5 bases lay between the germline ends. Per germline, CDR1 MGHDK and CDR2 SYGVNS. There are 11 residues in the CDR3. The CDR3 DNA reads as TGTGCCAGCAGTCTCAGCTACGAGCAGTACTTC. It encodes CASSLSYEQYF.

This clone came up a few times. This sequence joins TRBV5-6 and TRBJ2-2; no clear D gene. CDR1 and CDR2 from the germline V gene are SGHDT and YYEEEE. V gave up 2 bases and J gave up 4 bases, with 12 bases separating them. There are 15 residues in the CDR3. The CDR3 DNA reads TGTGCCAGCAGCTTACCGGGTCTCTCCACCGGGGAGCTGTTTTTT. Translation: CASSLPGLSTGELFF.

This clone was detected once. V gene TRBV6-1 combines with J gene TRBJ1-2, with 7 bases matching TRBD1. Trimming at V came to 3 bases and at J to 2 bases, leaving 9 bases not matched to a gene. The CDR3 length is 16 residues. Per the germline V gene, CDR1 is MNHNS and CDR2 is SASEGT. This CDR3 is CASSEGNWDSNYGYTF. Written as DNA, the CDR3 is TGTGCCAGCAGTGAGGGAAACTGGGACAGCAACTATGGCTACACCTTC.

The genes are TRBV28 and TRBJ1-4; possible D gene TRBD1, 5 bases. CDR1 and CDR2 (germline): MDHEN, SYDVKM. With 4 bases removed from V and 1 base from J, the gap between germline ends came to 13 bases. The CDR3 runs to 16 residues. The CDR3 spells CASSSKRGGTNEKLFF. The CDR3 DNA reads as TGTGCCAGCAGTTCAAAAAGGGGAGGAACTAATGAAAAACTGTTTTTT.

This clone was recorded once. This sequence joins TRBV6-5 and TRBJ2-3; no reliable D call. Per germline, CDR1 MNHEY and CDR2 SVGAGI. The V end was cut by 6 bases, the J end by 1 base, with 5 bases between. This CDR3 is built from 12 residues. In nucleotides, the CDR3 is TGTGCCAGCAGCCAGGGCACAGATACGCAGTATTTT. Translation gives CASSQGTDTQYF.

Comments on this clone: Other DNA variants within this sample encode the same CDR3. The rearrangement links TRBV7-2 to TRBJ1-5; D is perhaps TRBD1 (6 bases). V was cut by 2 bases and J by 4 bases, with 6 bases left in between. CDR1 SGHTA and CDR2 FQGNSA come from the germline V gene. The CDR3 has 13 amino acids. CDR3 sequence reads: CASSLRGNQPQHF. In DNA, the CDR3 is TGTGCCAGCAGCTTAAGGGGGAATCAGCCCCAGCATTTT.